Following are 4 T cell receptor beta chains from one sample sequenced in a study of cytomegalovirus exposure and HLA in healthy donors. The study ran its PCR with 60 Vbeta and 13 Jbeta primers. The protocol was immunoSEQ multiplex PCR, while the TCRdb copy is restricted to in-frame clones and leaves out a portion. The data hold about 61,000 clones, with roughly 90% observed a single time. The sample taken for sequencing was PBMCs. The receptors here all came from a man younger than 45 in good health and CMV-seropositive.

This clone was seen just once. The chain links TRBV5-1 to TRBJ1-1, with D tentatively TRBD1 (6 bases). Germline loops: CDR1 SGHRS, CDR2 YFSETQ. V lost 1 base and J lost 2, with 9 bases in between. CDR3 length: 14 amino acids. The CDR3 sequence: CASSLTGINTEAFF. The CDR3 nucleotides are TGCGCCAGCAGCTTGACAGGGATTAACACTGAAGCTTTCTTT. Full variable domain (outside the CDR3, taken from reference TRBV5-1 and TRBJ1-1): KAGVTQTPRYLIKTRGQQVTLSCSPISGHRSVSWYQQTPGQGLQFLFEYFSETQRNKGNFPGRFSGRQFSNSRSEMNVSTLELGDSALYLCASSLTGINTEAFFGQGTRLTVV.

The V call is TRBV27, the J call TRBJ1-1; D is perhaps TRBD1 (5 bases). This CDR3 spans 16 amino acids. The germline V and J ends were trimmed by 6 bases and 0 bases, with 17 bases remaining between them. The germline V gene has CDR1 MNHEY and CDR2 SMNVEV (reference sequence). CDR3 sequence (DNA): TGTGCCAGCAGCTTAACAGGAGATCCCATGAACACTGAAGCTTTCTTT. The encoded protein is CASSLTGDPMNTEAFF.

V is TRBV9 and J is TRBJ2-1; 10 positions match TRBD2. The CDR3 loop spans 19 amino acids. V shed 3 bases, J shed 0 bases, and the junction held 12 bases outside the gene matches. Germline assignment: CDR1 SGDLS and CDR2 YYNGEE. The CDR3, as DNA: TGTGCCAGCAGCGCCCTCCCCGCGGCTAGCGGGAGCTCCTACAATGAGCAGTTCTTC. Amino acid sequence: CASSALPAASGSSYNEQFF. The whole variable domain, remainder taken from reference TRBV9 and TRBJ2-1, is DSGVTQTPKHLITATGQRVTLRCSPRSGDLSVYWYQQSLDQGLQFLIQYYNGEERAKGNILERFSAQQFPDLHSELNLSSLELGDSALYFCASSALPAASGSSYNEQFFGPGTRLTVL.

This rearrangement joins TRBV6-1 to TRBJ2-1, with TRBD2 matching over 9 bases. The CDR3 sequence is 13 residues long. Germline CDR1 reads MNHNS; CDR2 reads SASEGT. V lost 2 bases and J lost 9; bases outside the gene matches: 2. The CDR3 nucleotides read TGTGCCAGCAGTGAAATAGCGGGAGTTGAGCAGTTCTTC. Translating it yields CASSEIAGVEQFF.